This is a list of T cell receptor beta chains from one sample in a study of T cells in Graves' hyperthyroidism and ophthalmopathy. In TCRdb, the multiplex PCR reads were re-called with MiXCR into one record per CDR3 protein. Counted here are a few hundred thousand distinct CDR3 sequences, approximately 15% occurring once; the ten biggest clones make up around 3.5%. The sample was blood. The receptors shown here come from a woman aged 40 to 50 with Graves' ophthalmopathy. Each CDR3 is given with its conserved first and last residue. The D gene is left open where the match is weak. Clone sizes are given selectively: once, few, many, or a class where the clone is expanded.

>TRBJ2-2|TRBV7-2|.|.
CASSFLTPTGELFF
TGTGCCAGCAGCTTCTTAACACCGACCGGGGAGCTGTTTTTT
>TRBJ2-2|TRBV2|TRBD2|few
CASSEGGLAGGSRELFF
TGTGCCAGCAGTGAAGGGGGACTAGCGGGAGGCTCCAGGGAGCTGTTTTTT
>TRBJ2-5|TRBV4-1|TRBD2|.
CASSQGGSGGPQETQYF
TGCGCCAGCAGCCAAGGGGGTAGCGGGGGACCCCAAGAGACCCAGTACTTC
>TRBJ2-5|TRBV6-1|.|many
CAVAVSWEETQYF
TGTGCCGTGGCTGTCAGTTGGGAAGAGACCCAGTACTTC
>TRBJ2-5|TRBV2|TRBD2|few
CASSGIAGPQETQYF
TGTGCCAGCAGTGGTATAGCGGGGCCTCAAGAGACCCAGTACTTC
>TRBJ1-1|TRBV5-8|TRBD1|.
CASFPRDRRTEAFF
TGTGCCAGCTTTCCCCGGGACAGACGGACTGAAGCTTTCTTT
>TRBJ1-1|TRBV30|TRBD1|many
CAWSTTGGGTEAFF
TGTGCCTGGAGTACAACAGGGGGCGGGACTGAAGCTTTCTTT
>TRBJ2-1|TRBV11-3|TRBD1|.
CASSWGGTGGNNEQFF
TGTGCCAGCAGCTGGGGGGGGACAGGGGGGAACAATGAGCAGTTCTTC
>TRBJ2-7|TRBV6-2/TRBV6-3|.|few
CASSLTRAARDEQYF
TGTGCCAGCAGCCTTACCCGCGCTGCGCGAGATGAGCAGTACTTC
>TRBJ2-3|TRBV29-1|TRBD1|few
CSVSLLGTGADTQYF
TGCAGCGTTAGTTTGTTAGGAACAGGGGCAGATACGCAGTATTTT
>TRBJ2-2|TRBV5-6|.|.
CASSLLGGLGGELFF
TGTGCCAGCAGCTTGCTGGGGGGGCTCGGCGGGGAGCTGTTTTTT
>TRBJ2-7|TRBV7-9|TRBD1|many
CASSPKTGTPYEQYF
TGTGCCAGCAGCCCAAAGACAGGGACGCCCTACGAGCAGTACTTC
>TRBJ2-5|TRBV4-1|TRBD2|once
CASSHGLAGGSETQYF
TGCGCCAGCAGCCACGGGCTAGCGGGGGGCTCAGAGACCCAGTACTTC
>TRBJ2-1|TRBV7-9|TRBD2|few
CASSAPGLAGGSSYNEQFF
TGTGCCAGCAGCGCACCGGGACTAGCGGGAGGGAGCTCCTACAATGAGCAGTTCTTC
>TRBJ2-5|TRBV27|TRBD2|.
CASSLYLAGGPETQYF
TGTGCCAGCAGTTTATATCTAGCGGGAGGTCCGGAGACCCAGTACTTC
>TRBJ2-7|TRBV12-3/TRBV12-4|.|many
CASARGDYEQYF
TGTGCCAGCGCTAGGGGGGATTACGAGCAGTACTTC
>TRBJ2-7|TRBV6-1|.|.
CASSLRGGSTRLGEQYF
TGTGCCAGCAGCCTAAGGGGGGGTTCGACTAGATTGGGCGAGCAGTACTTC
>TRBJ2-1|TRBV10-3|.|few
CAIGVVFWGEQFF
TGTGCCATCGGGGTAGTTTTTTGGGGTGAGCAGTTCTTC
>TRBJ1-4|TRBV19|.|few
CASSMRGQRWGEGKLFF
TGTGCCAGTAGTATGCGGGGGCAACGGTGGGGTGAAGGAAAACTGTTTTTT
>TRBJ2-1|TRBV2|.|.
CASSGWADGFQFF
TGTGCCAGCAGTGGTTGGGCGGATGGTTTTCAGTTCTTC
>TRBJ2-7|TRBV7-2|.|many
CASSLGGPYEQYF
TGTGCCAGCAGCTTAGGAGGGCCCTACGAGCAGTACTTC
>TRBJ2-5|TRBV11-2|.|many
CASSHQETQYF
TGTGCCAGCAGCCACCAAGAGACCCAGTACTTC
>TRBJ1-3|TRBV5-1|.|.
CASSLRADRAGNTIYF
TGCGCCAGCAGCTTGAGGGCAGACAGAGCTGGAAACACCATATATTTT
>TRBJ1-4|TRBV7-9|.|.
CASSFQGEKLFF
TGTGCCAGCAGCTTTCAGGGAGAAAAACTGTTTTTT
>TRBJ2-1|TRBV2|.|many
CASSEWGYSYNEQFF
TGTGCCAGCAGTGAATGGGGTTACTCCTACAATGAGCAGTTCTTC
>TRBJ2-1|TRBV14|.|many
CASSHLRYQGMGYNEQFF
TGTGCCAGCAGCCACCTAAGGTATCAGGGGATGGGATACAATGAGCAGTTCTTC
>TRBJ1-1|TRBV20-1|TRBD1|.
CSASGIPPGQFMNTEAFF
TGCAGTGCTAGTGGGATCCCGCCGGGACAGTTCATGAACACTGAAGCTTTCTTT
>TRBJ2-7|TRBV28|TRBD2|many
CASSLAGGLAGGEQYF
TGTGCCAGCAGTTTAGCCGGGGGACTAGCGGGAGGCGAGCAGTACTTC
>TRBJ1-4|TRBV13|.|.
CASSTWSSEKLFF
TGTGCCAGCAGCACCTGGAGCAGTGAAAAACTGTTTTTT
>TRBJ2-7|TRBV15|TRBD2|once
CATSSERGYSYEQYF
TGTGCCACCAGCTCGGAGCGGGGCTACTCCTACGAGCAGTACTTC
>TRBJ2-5|TRBV10-3|TRBD1|.
CATAREQGAYETQYF
TGTGCCACCGCGCGGGAACAGGGGGCCTATGAGACCCAGTACTTC
>TRBJ1-5|TRBV3-1|.|many
CASSQRQGGNQPQHF
TGTGCCAGCAGCCAACGTCAGGGAGGCAATCAGCCCCAGCATTTT
>TRBJ1-2|TRBV2|.|many
CASTGVLQGRANYGYTF
TGTGCCAGCACTGGGGTGTTACAGGGAAGAGCTAACTATGGCTACACCTTC
>TRBJ2-4|TRBV18|TRBD1|few
CASSPPGGPRAKNIQYF
TGTGCCAGCTCACCACCAGGGGGCCCGAGGGCCAAAAACATTCAGTACTTC
>TRBJ2-3|TRBV28|.|many
CASGGGGATDTQYF
TGTGCCAGTGGTGGGGGGGGGGCAACAGATACGCAGTATTTT
>TRBJ2-5|TRBV5-1|TRBD1|few
CASSLGDRDEETQYF
TGCGCCAGCAGCTTGGGGGACAGGGACGAGGAGACCCAGTACTTC
>TRBJ2-5|TRBV3-1|TRBD2|many
CASSQQTSGWVSQYF
TGTGCCAGCAGCCAACAGACTAGCGGCTGGGTGTCCCAGTACTTC
>TRBJ2-3|TRBV30|.|.
CAWNQGGGTDTQYF
TGTGCCTGGAACCAGGGGGGTGGCACAGATACGCAGTATTTT
>TRBJ1-1|TRBV24-1|.|.
CATSDVGGTEAFF
TGTGCCACCAGTGATGTAGGGGGCACTGAAGCTTTCTTT
>TRBJ1-5|TRBV30|.|many
CAWSGGSYQPQHF
TGTGCCTGGAGTGGGGGATCCTATCAGCCCCAGCATTTT
>TRBJ1-1|TRBV7-9|.|.
CASSFAGQMNTEAFF
TGTGCCAGCAGCTTTGCCGGACAGATGAACACTGAAGCTTTCTTT
>TRBJ2-6|TRBV13|.|.
CASSWKSYHTSGADVLTF
TGTGCCAGCAGCTGGAAAAGCTACCACACCTCTGGGGCCGACGTCCTGACTTTC
>TRBJ2-5|TRBV28|TRBD2|few
CASRGGYGAQYF
TGTGCCAGCCGGGGGGGGTACGGGGCCCAGTACTTC
>TRBJ2-7|TRBV30|TRBD2|.
CAWSGEREGEQYF
TGTGCCTGGAGTGGGGAGCGGGAGGGCGAGCAGTACTTC
>TRBJ1-6|TRBV6-1|.|many
CASSEGLRTTNSPLHF
TGTGCCAGCAGTGAAGGTCTTAGGACAACCAATTCACCCCTCCACTTT
>TRBJ1-6|TRBV5-1|.|many
CASSSREASSPLHF
TGCGCCAGCAGCTCCCGGGAAGCCAGTTCACCCCTCCACTTT
>TRBJ1-1|TRBV20-1|.|many
CSASPSRVDTEAFF
TGCAGTGCTAGCCCAAGTAGAGTGGACACTGAAGCTTTCTTT
>TRBJ1-6|TRBV3-1|.|.
CASSQVGPRSSPLHF
TGTGCCAGCAGCCAAGTAGGTCCGAGATCTTCACCCCTCCACTTT
>TRBJ2-5|TRBV6-5|.|few
CASSYLGRVEETQYF
TGTGCCAGCAGTTACTTAGGCAGAGTAGAAGAGACCCAGTACTTC
>TRBJ1-2|TRBV2|TRBD1|many
CASSPTGTGENYGYTF
TGTGCCAGCAGTCCGACCGGGACAGGGGAAAACTATGGCTACACCTTC
>TRBJ2-1|TRBV5-4|TRBD2|.
CASSDVGLPAGDEQFF
TGTGCCAGCAGCGACGTGGGACTACCCGCCGGGGATGAGCAGTTCTTC
>TRBJ2-5|TRBV11-2|TRBD1|many
CASSHRQGLQETQYF
TGTGCCAGCAGCCACCGACAGGGGTTGCAAGAGACCCAGTACTTC
>TRBJ2-1|TRBV7-2|.|many
CAGSFSHINEQFF
TGTGCCGGCAGCTTTTCACATATCAATGAGCAGTTCTTC
>TRBJ1-5|TRBV19|TRBD1|.
CASSPRSGQEFQPQHF
TGTGCCAGTAGTCCCCGTTCGGGACAGGAATTTCAGCCCCAGCATTTT